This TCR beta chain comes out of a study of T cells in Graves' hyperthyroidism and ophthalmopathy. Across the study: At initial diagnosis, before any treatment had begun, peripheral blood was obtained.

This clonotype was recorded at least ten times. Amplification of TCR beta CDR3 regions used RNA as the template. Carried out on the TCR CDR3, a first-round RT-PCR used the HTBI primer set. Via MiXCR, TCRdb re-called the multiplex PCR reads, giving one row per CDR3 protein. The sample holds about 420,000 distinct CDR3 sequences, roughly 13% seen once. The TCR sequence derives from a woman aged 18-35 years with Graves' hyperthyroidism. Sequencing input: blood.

For the CDR3, the DNA is TGTGCCAGCAGCCAGGTGGAGAACACTGAAGCTTTCTTT. Its protein product is CASSQVENTEAFF. The chain joins TRBV3-1 to TRBJ1-1; D is unresolved. This CDR3 is 13 amino acids long. Germline assignment: CDR1 LGHDT and CDR2 YNNKEL (reference sequence). V was cut by 3 bases and J by 1 base, with 6 bases left in between.